This TCR beta chain was recorded in a study of tumor-infiltrating lymphocytes in primary liver carcinoma. Study in general: Productive TCRbeta reads per sample were roughly 3.5 to 8 million, not differing by tissue.

The study's findings and limits: Blood's top-250-clone fraction was significantly lower than that of tumors (p = 0.039).

Germline assignment: CDR1 SNHLY and CDR2 FYNNEI. This CDR3 is 14 amino acids long. Trimming cost V 7 bases and J 5 bases, with 14 bases left between them. Taking about 18-31 mg of unsorted bulk tissue, the authors co-extracted RNA and DNA. This clonotype was counted a single time. The antigen is not known. Production of TCR beta cDNA used 500 ng total RNA together with a constant-region primer. For TCR beta, libraries were produced by three nested multiplex PCR rounds using slightly modified ARM-PCR. TRBV1-TRBV30 forward primers paired with a C-beta reverse primer drove the first two PCR rounds, roughly 10 cycles each. TCRdb itself ran the multiplex PCR reads through MiXCR, one entry per CDR3 protein. This sample has 100,000 or so distinct CDR3 sequences, with around 84% found just once.

V is TRBV2 and J is TRBJ2-2, with no clear D. The specimen was liver tumor tissue from sampling region 3. The subset here: tumor region T3, left-lateral pole. This receptor was obtained from a man aged 40-49 years with primary liver carcinoma and hepatitis B virus infection. This chain's CDR3 is CASMKPPGTGELFF. The DNA of the CDR3 is TGTGCCAGCATGAAACCACCCGGGACCGGGGAGCTGTTTTTT.